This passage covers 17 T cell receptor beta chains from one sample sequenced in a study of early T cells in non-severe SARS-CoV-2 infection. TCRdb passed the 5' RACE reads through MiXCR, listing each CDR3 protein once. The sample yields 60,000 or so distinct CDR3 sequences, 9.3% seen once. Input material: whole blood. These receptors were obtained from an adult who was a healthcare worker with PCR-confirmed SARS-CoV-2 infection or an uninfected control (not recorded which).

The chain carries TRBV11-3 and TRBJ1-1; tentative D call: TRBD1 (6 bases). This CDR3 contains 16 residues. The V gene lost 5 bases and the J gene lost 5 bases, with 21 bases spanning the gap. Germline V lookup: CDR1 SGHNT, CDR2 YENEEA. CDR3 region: CASSPGAGVGETEAFF. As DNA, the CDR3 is TGTGCCAGCAGCCCAGGGGCCGGGGTAGGAGAAACTGAAGCTTTCTTT. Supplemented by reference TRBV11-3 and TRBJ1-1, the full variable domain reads EAGVVQSPRYKIIEKKQPVAFWCNPISGHNTLYWYLQNLGQGPELLIRYENEEAVDDSQLPKDRFSAERLKGVDSTLKIQPAELGDSAVYLCASSPGAGVGETEAFFGQGTRLTVV.

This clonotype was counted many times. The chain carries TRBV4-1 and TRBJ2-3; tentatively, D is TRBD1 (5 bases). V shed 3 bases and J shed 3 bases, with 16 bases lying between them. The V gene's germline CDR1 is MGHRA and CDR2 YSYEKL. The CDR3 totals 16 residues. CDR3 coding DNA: TGCGCCAGCAGCCATGGAACAGGTCATTGGACAGATACGCAGTATTTT. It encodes CASSHGTGHWTDTQYF.

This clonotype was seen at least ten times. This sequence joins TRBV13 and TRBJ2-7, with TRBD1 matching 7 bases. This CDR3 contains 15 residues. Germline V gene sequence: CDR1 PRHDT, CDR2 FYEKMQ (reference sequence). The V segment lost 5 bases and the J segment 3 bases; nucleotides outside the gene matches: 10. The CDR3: CASSPRQGLHYEQYF. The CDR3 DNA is TGTGCCAGCAGCCCCAGACAGGGTCTTCACTACGAGCAGTACTTC.

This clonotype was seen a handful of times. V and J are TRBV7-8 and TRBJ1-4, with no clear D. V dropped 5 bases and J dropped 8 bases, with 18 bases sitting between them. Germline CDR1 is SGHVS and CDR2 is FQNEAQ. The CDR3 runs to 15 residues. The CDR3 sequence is CASSTAAGEGEKLFF. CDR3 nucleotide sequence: TGTGCCAGCAGCACCGCCGCAGGAGAAGGGGAAAAACTGTTTTTT.

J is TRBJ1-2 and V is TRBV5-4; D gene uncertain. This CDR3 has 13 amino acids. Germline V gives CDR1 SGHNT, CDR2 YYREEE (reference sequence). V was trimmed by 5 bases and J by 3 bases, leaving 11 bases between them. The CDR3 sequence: CASRVRDDYGYTF. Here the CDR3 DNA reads TGTGCCAGCAGGGTGAGGGATGACTATGGCTACACCTTC. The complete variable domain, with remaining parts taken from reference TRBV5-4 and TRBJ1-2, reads ETGVTQSPTHLIKTRGQQVTLRCSSQSGHNTVSWYQQALGQGPQFIFQYYREEENGRGNFPPRFSGLQFPNYSSELNVNALELDDSALYLCASRVRDDYGYTFGSGTRLTVV.

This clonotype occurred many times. The CDR3 here is CASGSGPGTGNTEAFF. DNA for the CDR3: TGTGCTAGTGGTTCAGGACCCGGGACAGGTAACACTGAAGCTTTCTTT. The rearrangement joins TRBV12-5 to TRBJ1-1; 8 bases match TRBD1. CDR1 and CDR2 from the germline V gene are LGHNT and FRNRAP. The CDR3 is made up of 16 amino acids. V shed 4 bases, J shed 2 bases, and the junction held 9 bases outside the gene matches.

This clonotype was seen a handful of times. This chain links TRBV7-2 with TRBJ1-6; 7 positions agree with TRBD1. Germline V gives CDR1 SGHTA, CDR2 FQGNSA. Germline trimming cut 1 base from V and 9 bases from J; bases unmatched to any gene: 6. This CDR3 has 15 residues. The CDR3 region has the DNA TGTGCCAGCAGCTTAGGTGGGACAGCTATTTCACCCCTCCACTTT. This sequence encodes CASSLGGTAISPLHF. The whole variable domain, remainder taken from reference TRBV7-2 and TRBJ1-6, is GAGVSQSPSNKVTEKGKDVELRCDPISGHTALYWYRQSLGQGLEFLIYFQGNSAPDKSGLPSDRFSAERTGGSVSTLTIQRTQQEDSAVYLCASSLGGTAISPLHFGNGTRLTVT.

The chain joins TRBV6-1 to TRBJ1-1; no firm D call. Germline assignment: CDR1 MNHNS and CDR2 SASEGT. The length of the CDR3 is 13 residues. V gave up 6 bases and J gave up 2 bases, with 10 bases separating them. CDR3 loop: CASRGRENTEAFF. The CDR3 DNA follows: TGTGCCAGCAGGGGGAGGGAAAACACTGAAGCTTTCTTT.

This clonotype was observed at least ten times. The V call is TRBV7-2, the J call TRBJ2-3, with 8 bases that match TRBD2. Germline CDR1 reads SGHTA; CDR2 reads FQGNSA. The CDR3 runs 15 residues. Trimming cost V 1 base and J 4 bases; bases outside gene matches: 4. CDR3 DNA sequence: TGTGCCAGCAGCTTAGTAGCGGGGAGGTCAGATACGCAGTATTTT. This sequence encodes CASSLVAGRSDTQYF.

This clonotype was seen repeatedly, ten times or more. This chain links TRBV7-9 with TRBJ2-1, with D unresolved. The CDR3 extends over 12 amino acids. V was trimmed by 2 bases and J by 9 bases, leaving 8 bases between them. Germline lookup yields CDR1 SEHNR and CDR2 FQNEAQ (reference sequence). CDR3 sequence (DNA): TGTGCCAGCAGCTTAAAGAGGAGTGAGCAGTTCTTC. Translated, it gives CASSLKRSEQFF.

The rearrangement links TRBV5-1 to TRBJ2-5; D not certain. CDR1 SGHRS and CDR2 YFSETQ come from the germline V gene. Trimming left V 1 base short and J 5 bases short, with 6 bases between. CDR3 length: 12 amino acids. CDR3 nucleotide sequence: TGCGCCAGCAGCTTGCTTGAGGAGACCCAGTACTTC. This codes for CASSLLEETQYF. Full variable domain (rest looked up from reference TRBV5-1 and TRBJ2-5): KAGVTQTPRYLIKTRGQQVTLSCSPISGHRSVSWYQQTPGQGLQFLFEYFSETQRNKGNFPGRFSGRQFSNSRSEMNVSTLELGDSALYLCASSLLEETQYFGPGTRLLVL.

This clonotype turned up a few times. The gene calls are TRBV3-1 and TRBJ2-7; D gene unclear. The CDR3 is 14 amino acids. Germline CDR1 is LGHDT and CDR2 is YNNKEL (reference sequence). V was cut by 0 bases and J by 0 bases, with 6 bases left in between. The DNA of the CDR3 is TGTGCCAGCAGCCAAGACCGGTACTCCTACGAGCAGTACTTC. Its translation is CASSQDRYSYEQYF.

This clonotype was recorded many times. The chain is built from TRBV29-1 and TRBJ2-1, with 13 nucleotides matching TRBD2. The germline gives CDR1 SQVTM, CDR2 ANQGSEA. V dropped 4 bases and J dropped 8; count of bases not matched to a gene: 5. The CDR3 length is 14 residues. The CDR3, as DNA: TGCAGCGTTGCTGGGACTAGCGGGGTCTATGAGCAGTTCTTC. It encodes CSVAGTSGVYEQFF.

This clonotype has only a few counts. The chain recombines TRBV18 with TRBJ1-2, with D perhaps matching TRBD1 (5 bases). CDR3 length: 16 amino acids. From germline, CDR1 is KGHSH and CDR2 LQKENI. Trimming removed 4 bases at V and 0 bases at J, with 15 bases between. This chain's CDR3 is CASSHSGHRANYGYTF. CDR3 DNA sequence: TGTGCCAGCTCACATTCCGGACACCGTGCTAACTATGGCTACACCTTC.

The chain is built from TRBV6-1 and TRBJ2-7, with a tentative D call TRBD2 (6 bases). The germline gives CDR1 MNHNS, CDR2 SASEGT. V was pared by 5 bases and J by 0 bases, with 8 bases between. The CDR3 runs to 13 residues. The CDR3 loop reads CASSSRGSYEQYF. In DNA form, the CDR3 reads TGTGCCAGCAGTTCGCGGGGCTCCTACGAGCAGTACTTC.

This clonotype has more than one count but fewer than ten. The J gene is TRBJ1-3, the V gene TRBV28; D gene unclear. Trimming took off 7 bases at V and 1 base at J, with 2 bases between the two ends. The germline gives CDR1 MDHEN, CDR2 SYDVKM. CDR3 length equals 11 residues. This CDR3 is CASISGNTIYF. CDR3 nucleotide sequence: TGTGCCAGCATATCTGGAAACACCATATATTTT.

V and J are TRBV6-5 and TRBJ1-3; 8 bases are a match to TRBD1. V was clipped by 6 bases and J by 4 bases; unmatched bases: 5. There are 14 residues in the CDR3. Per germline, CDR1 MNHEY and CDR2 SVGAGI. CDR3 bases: TGTGCCAGCAGCTCACAGGGGGTCGGAAACACCATATATTTT. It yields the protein CASSSQGVGNTIYF.